The clone carrying this T cell receptor beta chain was observed at least ten times. This sample stems from a study of regulatory T cells in long-lasting Graves disease. Germline values: CDR1 SNHLY, CDR2 FYNNEI. The V gene end was trimmed by 9 bases and the J gene end by 1 base; junction bases not matched to a gene: 2. The CDR3 length is 12 residues. With iRepertoire HTBI primers and Arm-PCR of CDR3 regions, TCR beta libraries were built. TCRdb independently ran MiXCR on the multiplex PCR reads; one entry per CDR3 protein. The table includes about 460,000 distinct CDR3 sequences, 20% to 25% detected once. The time point: persistent/refractory GD, antithyroid drugs over 5 years with positive TRAb. Extracted RNA from PBMCs served as the source of the TCR library.

Source: peripheral blood mononuclear cells (PBMCs), taken when the disease was refractory, from a patient treated with antithyroid drugs. This receptor was taken from a female donor with Graves disease. The chain recombines TRBV2 with TRBJ2-7; TRBD1 agrees at 8 bases. The CDR3 spells CARGQVSYEQYF. DNA for the CDR3: TGTGCCAGGGGACAGGTATCCTACGAGCAGTACTTC.